The 31 T cell receptor beta chains below all came from one sample that was sequenced in a study of T cell responses to AZD1222 COVID-19 vaccine. Generated by immunoSEQ multiplex PCR, the TCRdb table keeps only in-frame clones and is missing some. Here the sample spans roughly 140,000 clones, approximately 91% being singletons. This specimen was peripheral blood, taken 28 days after the second AZD1222 dose. These TCRs come from an adult who received the AZD1222 COVID-19 vaccine.

This chain joins TRBV2 and TRBJ2-2; tentative D call: TRBD1 (5 bases). In germline, CDR1 is SNHLY, CDR2 FYNNEI. V was pared by 3 bases and J by 8 bases, with 16 bases between. The CDR3 is 15 residues long. CDR3 nucleotide sequence: TGTGCCAGCAGTGATAGGCGACAGACTTCGGGGGAGCTGTTTTTT. This gives the protein CASSDRRQTSGELFF.

This clone appeared a single time. This chain connects TRBV27 to TRBJ2-1; 9 bases agree with TRBD2. The CDR3 totals 19 residues. Per the germline V gene, CDR1 is MNHEY and CDR2 is SMNVEV (reference sequence). V was clipped by 2 bases and J by 4 bases; unmatched bases: 15. The DNA for the CDR3 is TGTGCCAGCAGTTTACCACGAACGACAGCGGGAGGCCGTTACAATGAGCAGTTCTTC. Its translation: CASSLPRTTAGGRYNEQFF.

The chain recombines TRBV6-5 with TRBJ1-5; no clear D gene. The CDR3 sequence is 13 residues long. Trimming left V 6 bases short and J 0 bases short, with 6 bases between. The germline V gene encodes CDR1 MNHEY and CDR2 SVGAGI. The CDR3 coding sequence is TGTGCCAGCAGATTACATAGCAATCAGCCCCAGCATTTT. Its translation is CASRLHSNQPQHF.

On this clone: Other DNA sequences in the same sample also yield this CDR3. V and J are TRBV5-1 and TRBJ1-1; D gene uncertain. This CDR3 has 13 amino acids. V was trimmed by 4 bases and J by 0 bases, leaving 7 bases between them. Germline V gives CDR1 SGHRS, CDR2 YFSETQ. CDR3 coding DNA: TGCGCCAGCAGCCTAACATTGAACACTGAAGCTTTCTTT. It yields the protein CASSLTLNTEAFF. The variable domain in full, with the rest retrieved from reference TRBV5-1 and TRBJ1-1, is KAGVTQTPRYLIKTRGQQVTLSCSPISGHRSVSWYQQTPGQGLQFLFEYFSETQRNKGNFPGRFSGRQFSNSRSEMNVSTLELGDSALYLCASSLTLNTEAFFGQGTRLTVV.

The V gene is TRBV15, the J gene TRBJ2-1, with D maybe TRBD2 (6 bases). CDR1 is LNHNV, CDR2 YYDKDF, per germline (reference sequence). The V end was cut by 5 bases, the J end by 5 bases, with 16 bases between. This CDR3 contains 15 residues. The CDR3 here is CATSSRDSGNNEQFF. The CDR3 DNA reads TGTGCCACCAGCTCCCGTGATAGCGGAAACAATGAGCAGTTCTTC.

The chain carries TRBV5-1 and TRBJ2-7; 7 bases line up with TRBD1. Looked up from germline, CDR1 is SGHRS and CDR2 is YFSETQ. The CDR3 is 14 residues long. J lost 3 bases, V lost 4 bases, and 7 bases had no gene match. Written as DNA, the CDR3 is TGCGCCAGCAGCGACCCCGACAGGGACTACGAGCAGTACTTC. Encoded protein: CASSDPDRDYEQYF.

V gene TRBV2 combines with J gene TRBJ1-1; D uncertain. The CDR3 length is 14 residues. Between the trimmed V and J ends, which lost 4 bases and 4 bases, there was a span of 13 bases. Germline CDR1 reads SNHLY; CDR2 reads FYNNEI. The CDR3 bases are TGTGCCAGCAGTGCGGGGTGGGGAGCCACTGAAGCTTTCTTT. Translation gives CASSAGWGATEAFF. The full variable domain, completed using reference TRBV2 and TRBJ1-1, is EPEVTQTPSHQVTQMGQEVILRCVPISNHLYFYWYRQILGQKVEFLVSFYNNEISEKSEIFDDQFSVERPDGSNFTLKIRSTKLEDSAMYFCASSAGWGATEAFFGQGTRLTVV.

The V call is TRBV6-5, the J call TRBJ1-3, with D tentatively TRBD1 (5 bases). The V and J ends lost 6 bases and 0 bases respectively, with 12 bases between them. CDR3 length: 15 residues. Germline V gene data show CDR1 as MNHEY and CDR2 as SVGAGI. CDR3 sequence reads: CASRPDSSSGNTIYF. The DNA for the CDR3 is TGTGCCAGCAGACCAGACAGCAGCTCTGGAAACACCATATATTTT.

This chain links TRBV9 with TRBJ1-2; TRBD1 matches at 8 bases. The CDR3 is 14 amino acids. CDR1 SGDLS and CDR2 YYNGEE come from the germline V gene. With 3 bases clipped from V and 5 bases from J, the junction kept 6 bases outside the gene matches. The CDR3 reads CASSEKTGVYGYTF. The CDR3 region has the DNA TGTGCCAGCAGCGAAAAGACAGGGGTATATGGCTACACCTTC.

CDR3 in amino acids: CASGRGRARHEKLFF. The CDR3 DNA follows: TGTGCCAGCGGAAGAGGCCGGGCCAGGCACGAAAAACTGTTTTTT. V and J are TRBV27 and TRBJ1-4; no definite D call. The V end lost 8 bases, the J end lost 8 bases, and 21 bases lay between the germline ends. Germline V gene data show CDR1 as MNHEY and CDR2 as SMNVEV (reference sequence). The length of the CDR3 is 15 residues.

The chain uses TRBV7-9 and TRBJ1-1; 9 nucleotides match TRBD1. The CDR3 consists of 16 residues. CDR1 and CDR2 (germline): SEHNR, FQNEAQ (reference sequence). Trimming removed 5 bases from V and 6 bases from J; junction bases left unmatched: 13. The CDR3 sequence: CASSPNTGTGYSEAFF. CDR3 sequence (DNA): TGTGCCAGCAGCCCTAATACCGGGACAGGGTATTCTGAAGCTTTCTTT.

This chain joins TRBV10-2 and TRBJ2-1; D possibly corresponds to TRBD2 (5 bases). The germline CDR1 and CDR2 sequences are WSHSY and SAAADI. Deletions cut 0 bases from V and 15 bases from J, with 12 bases between. There are 12 residues in the CDR3. The CDR3 region is CASSESAEVPFF. Here the CDR3 DNA reads TGCGCCAGCAGTGAGTCGGCGGAGGTCCCGTTCTTC.

The rearrangement links TRBV6-5 to TRBJ1-1; 7 bases fit TRBD1. V lost 4 bases, J lost 0 bases, and 5 bases stayed unmatched. The CDR3 totals 15 residues. Germline CDR1 is MNHEY and CDR2 is SVGAGI. CDR3 loop: CASSSTGQMNTEAFF. CDR3 in DNA: TGTGCCAGCAGTTCCACGGGACAGATGAACACTGAAGCTTTCTTT.

The V call is TRBV5-5, the J call TRBJ2-1; TRBD1 is a possible D gene (6 bases). V shed 4 bases and J shed 5 bases, with 16 bases lying between them. This CDR3 contains 15 residues. Germline CDR1 reads SGHKS; CDR2 reads YYEKEE (reference sequence). In DNA, the CDR3 is TGTGCCAGCAGCCCCCACCCGACAGGTAACAATGAGCAGTTCTTC. Protein sequence: CASSPHPTGNNEQFF.

The rearrangement links TRBV29-1 to TRBJ1-1, with a tentative D call TRBD1 (5 bases). In germline, CDR1 is SQVTM, CDR2 ANQGSEA. V dropped 7 bases and J dropped 6 bases, with 18 bases sitting between them. The CDR3 contains 13 residues. CDR3 protein: CSGGGTLMAEAFF. The CDR3, as DNA: TGCAGCGGGGGGGGGACTCTTATGGCTGAAGCTTTCTTT.

J is TRBJ1-4 and V is TRBV7-9; TRBD1 is a possible D gene (6 bases). This CDR3 contains 16 residues. V was trimmed by 5 bases and J by 8 bases, leaving 21 bases between them. The germline CDR1 and CDR2 sequences are SEHNR and FQNEAQ (reference sequence). CDR3 sequence: CASSPNDWDIVEKLFF. The CDR3 nucleotides are TGTGCCAGCAGCCCGAACGACTGGGACATCGTCGAAAAACTGTTTTTT.

This chain connects TRBV28 to TRBJ1-1; the D is unclear. This CDR3 region has 18 residues. V shed 5 bases and J shed 10 bases, with 32 bases lying between them. Germline V CDR1 and CDR2: MDHEN, SYDVKM. CDR3 loop: CASSAHPGTASPRVGAFF. DNA for the CDR3: TGTGCCAGCAGTGCACATCCTGGAACCGCTTCTCCCCGAGTGGGAGCTTTCTTT. The full variable domain, its missing parts supplied by reference TRBV28 and TRBJ1-1, is DVKVTQSSRYLVKRTGEKVFLECVQDMDHENMFWYRQDPGLGLRLIYFSYDVKMKEKGDIPEGYSVSREKKERFSLILESASTNQTSMYLCASSAHPGTASPRVGAFFGQGTRLTVV.

This sequence joins TRBV18 and TRBJ1-2, with 7 nucleotides matching TRBD1. Germline CDR1 is KGHSH and CDR2 is LQKENI. The V segment lost 3 bases and the J segment 6 bases; nucleotides outside the gene matches: 13. The CDR3 is 16 residues long. Written as DNA, the CDR3 is TGTGCCAGCTCACCCTGGGTTGACAGGGATAGGGATGGCTACACCTTC. Translation: CASSPWVDRDRDGYTF.

The CDR3 reads CASSGRPAGGLFF. CDR3 bases: TGTGCCAGCAGTGGACGTCCGGCGGGGGGACTGTTTTTT. The chain joins TRBV2 to TRBJ1-4; perhaps TRBD1 as D (5 bases). This CDR3 has 13 amino acids. Germline V gene data show CDR1 as SNHLY and CDR2 as FYNNEI. Trimming shortened V by 4 bases and J by 13 bases, and 16 bases separated the two germline ends.

About this clone: At one end, the junction sequence differs from germline, possibly due to a read error. J is TRBJ1-2 and V is TRBV3-1 (or the pseudogene TRBV3-2), with D possibly being TRBD1 (5 bases). The CDR3 has 12 residues. Germline-derived CDR1 and CDR2 are LGHDT and YNNKEL (reference sequence). CDR3 nucleotide sequence: TGTGCCAGCAGCCCCGGGGGGTCATCCCCCGGATTC. It specifies CASSPGGSSPGF.

The chain combines TRBV27 with TRBJ2-3; possible D gene TRBD2, 6 bases. This CDR3 contains 20 residues. The V and J ends lost 4 bases and 6 bases respectively, with 32 bases between them. Germline CDR1 MNHEY, CDR2 SMNVEV (reference sequence). The CDR3 loop reads CASSSTISTLPGLRGDTQYF. CDR3 nucleotide sequence: TGTGCCAGCAGTTCCACAATTAGTACCCTCCCGGGACTTCGCGGGGATACGCAGTATTTT.

V is TRBV5-1 and J is TRBJ1-6; a weak D match, TRBD1 (5 bases). CDR3 length: 14 amino acids. V lost 2 bases and J 9 bases, leaving 12 bases between the germline ends. Per germline, CDR1 SGHRS and CDR2 YFSETQ. The CDR3 sequence: CASSLGDKVSPLHF. In DNA form, the CDR3 reads TGCGCCAGCAGCTTAGGGGATAAGGTTTCACCCCTCCACTTT.

V and J are TRBV4-1 and TRBJ1-4; 7 bases are a match to TRBD1. With 1 base clipped from V and 6 bases from J, the junction kept 5 bases outside the gene matches. The CDR3 length is 15 residues. Germline loops: CDR1 MGHRA, CDR2 YSYEKL. CDR3: CASSQVKGAYEKLFF. CDR3 nucleotides: TGCGCCAGCAGCCAAGTAAAGGGGGCTTATGAAAAACTGTTTTTT.

V gene TRBV30 combines with J gene TRBJ1-2; D uncertain. The CDR3 totals 11 residues. Germline values: CDR1 GTSNPN, CDR2 SVGIG (reference sequence). Trimming removed 1 base at V and 3 bases at J, with 3 bases between. The CDR3 bases are TGTGCCTGGAGTGGACACTATGGCTACACCTTC. It is translated as CAWSGHYGYTF.

V gene TRBV5-1 combines with J gene TRBJ1-1, with TRBD1 as a possible D gene (5 bases). The V end was cut by 2 bases, the J end by 0 bases, with 23 bases between. The germline V gene has CDR1 SGHRS and CDR2 YFSETQ. The CDR3 covers 19 residues. The CDR3 nucleotides read TGCGCCAGCAGCTTCCGAAGTCCAACAGACGGCAGGGTGAACACTGAAGCTTTCTTT. It specifies CASSFRSPTDGRVNTEAFF.

V and J are TRBV28 and TRBJ2-7; a weak D match, TRBD2 (6 bases). Germline CDR1 MDHEN, CDR2 SYDVKM. The CDR3 sequence is 17 residues long. V was trimmed by 1 base and J by 6 bases, leaving 22 bases between them. CDR3 nucleotides: TGTGCCAGCAGTTTATCGCGCGGAGGGGCGAGGTGGGGCGAGCAGTACTTC. This codes for CASSLSRGGARWGEQYF.

The chain has TRBV19 and TRBJ2-1, with a tentative D call TRBD2 (6 bases). Per germline, CDR1 LNHDA and CDR2 SQIVND (reference sequence). This CDR3 spans 14 amino acids. The ends were cut back, 6 bases at V and 15 bases at J, with 24 bases in the middle. CDR3 loop: CASRSTAGTSHWFF. Here the CDR3 DNA reads TGTGCCAGTAGGTCGACGGCCGGGACTTCGCATTGGTTCTTC.

As DNA, the CDR3 is TGCGCCAGCAGAAGGCAGGGGATGAACACTGAAGCTTTCTTT. This sequence encodes CASRRQGMNTEAFF. This rearrangement joins TRBV5-1 to TRBJ1-1; tentatively, D is TRBD1 (6 bases). CDR1 and CDR2 from the germline V gene are SGHRS and YFSETQ. Trimming left V 5 bases short and J 0 bases short, with 11 bases between. There are 14 residues in the CDR3.

This sequence joins TRBV12-5 and TRBJ2-1, with D perhaps TRBD2 (6 bases). CDR1 and CDR2 from the germline V gene are LGHNT and FRNRAP. The CDR3 totals 14 residues. V lost 3 bases and J lost 7, with 13 bases in between. CDR3: CASGFRLESNEQFF. The CDR3, as DNA: TGTGCTAGTGGTTTCAGACTAGAGTCGAATGAGCAGTTCTTC.

V and J are TRBV6-5 and TRBJ1-2; 10 positions agree with TRBD1. CDR3 length: 12 amino acids. Germline V CDR1 and CDR2: MNHEY, SVGAGI. V was clipped by 4 bases and J by 8 bases; unmatched bases: 1. The CDR3 bases are TGTGCCAGCAGTTCGACAGGGGGCGGCTACACCTTC. This gives the protein CASSSTGGGYTF.

The chain couples TRBV27 to TRBJ1-5; D perhaps matches TRBD1 (5 bases). Between the trimmed V and J ends, which lost 5 bases and 2 bases, there was a span of 16 bases. Per germline, CDR1 MNHEY and CDR2 SMNVEV (reference sequence). The CDR3 runs to 16 residues. The CDR3, as DNA: TGTGCCAGCAGTACAAGAGACAGTAGAGGCAATCAGCCCCAGCATTTT. As protein: CASSTRDSRGNQPQHF.